The clone carrying this TCR beta chain was counted ten times or more. Its antigen is unidentified. Quantitative 5'-RACE with molecular barcodes was used to make the TCR beta libraries. TCRdb re-called the 5' RACE reads with MiXCR, one entry per CDR3 protein. The sample has 200,000 to 300,000 distinct CDR3 sequences, roughly 32% seen once. The data stem from a study of CD8 T cells in ankylosing spondylitis. Study-wide results and limits: In ankylosing spondylitis blood, a motif of several highly homologous TCR beta variants appeared characteristic. The authors reported significant enrichment of disease-linked clones in matched ankylosing spondylitis synovial fluid.

CDR3 length: 12 amino acids. Trimming removed 6 bases at V and 0 bases at J, with 7 bases between. Germline values: CDR1 DFQATT, CDR2 SNEGSKA (reference sequence). The receptor comes from a male donor with ankylosing spondylitis or in good health (not recorded which). Sequencing used blood, either unsorted or a sorted T cell fraction (not recorded which). This rearrangement joins TRBV20-1 to TRBJ2-3; no clear D gene. This chain's CDR3 is CSAVISTDTQYF. In nucleotides, the CDR3 is TGCAGTGCCGTAATTAGCACAGATACGCAGTATTTT.